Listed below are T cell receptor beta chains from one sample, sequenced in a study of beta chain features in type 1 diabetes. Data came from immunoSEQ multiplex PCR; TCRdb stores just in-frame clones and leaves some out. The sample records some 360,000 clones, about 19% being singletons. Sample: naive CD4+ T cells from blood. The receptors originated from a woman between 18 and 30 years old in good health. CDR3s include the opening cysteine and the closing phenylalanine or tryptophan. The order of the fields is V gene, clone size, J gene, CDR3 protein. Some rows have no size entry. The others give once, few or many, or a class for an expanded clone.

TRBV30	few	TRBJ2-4	CAWSEKSGGRTFLAKNIQYF
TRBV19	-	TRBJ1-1	CASSIGPTTNTEAFF
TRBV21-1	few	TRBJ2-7	CATPQSGQLSYEQYF
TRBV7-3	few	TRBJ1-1	CASSRLGQNTEAFF
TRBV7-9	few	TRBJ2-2	CASTKQGTGELFF
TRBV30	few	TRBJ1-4	CAWSGAGQGPYNEKLFF
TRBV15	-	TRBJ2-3	CATSRGGGSASTDTQYF
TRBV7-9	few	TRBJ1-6	CASSLEGGGSPLHF
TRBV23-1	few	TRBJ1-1	CASSHQPGQGGMRTEAFF
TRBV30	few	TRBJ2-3	CAWSIRLAEGDTQYF
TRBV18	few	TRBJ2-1	CASSLPSASSYNEQFF
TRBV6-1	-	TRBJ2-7	CASSKDPSSYEQYF
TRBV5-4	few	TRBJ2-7	CASSRTGLAYEQYF
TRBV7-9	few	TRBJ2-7	CASSLVGDFYEQYF
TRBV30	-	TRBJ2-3	CAWNRQGTQYF
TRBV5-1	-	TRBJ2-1	CASSSVGTHNEQFF
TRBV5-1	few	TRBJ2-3	CASSPLTGGGTDTQYF
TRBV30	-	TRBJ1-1	CAGHRGTNTEAFF
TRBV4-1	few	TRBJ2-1	CASSAGQGPYNEQFF
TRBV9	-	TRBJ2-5	CASSATGTSFGETQYF
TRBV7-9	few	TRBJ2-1	CASSPRGRDSYNEQFF
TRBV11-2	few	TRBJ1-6	CASSLLRTGRNSPLHF
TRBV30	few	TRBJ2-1	CAWRLAGNYNEQFF
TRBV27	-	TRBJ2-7	CASWDTGRTYEQYF
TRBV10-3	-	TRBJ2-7	CATLLGPSSYEQYF
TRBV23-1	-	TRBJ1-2	CASSHLFTLTEPYGYTF
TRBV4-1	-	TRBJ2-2	CASSQELLAANTGELFF
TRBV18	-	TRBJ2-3	CASSRLATDTQYF
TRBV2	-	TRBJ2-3	CASSPGADTQYF
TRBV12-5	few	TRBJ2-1	CASGFSSGRYNEQFF
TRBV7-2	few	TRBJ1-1	CASSLARDRVGNTEAFF
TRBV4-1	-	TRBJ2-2	CASSPRLQGSNTGELFF
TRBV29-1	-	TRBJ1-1	CSVEGNIGRGRTNTEAFF
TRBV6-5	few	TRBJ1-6	CASSADWSSSPLHF
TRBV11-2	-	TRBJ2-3	CASSLGVADTQYF
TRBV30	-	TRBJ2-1	CAWRSGVVKFF
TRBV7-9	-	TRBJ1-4	CASSQGQGNEKLFF
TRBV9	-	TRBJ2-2	CASSSRTGGGELFF
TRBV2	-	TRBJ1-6	CASSAGQGVRVPLHF
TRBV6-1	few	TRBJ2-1	CASTSWNEQFF
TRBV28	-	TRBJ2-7	CASSLSPQGTSYEQYF
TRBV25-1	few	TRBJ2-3	CANLAGGPPRDTQYF
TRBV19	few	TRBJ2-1	CASTGEGASYNEQFF
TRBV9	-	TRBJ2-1	CASSVVGGGQFF
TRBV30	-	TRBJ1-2	CAWRRRGGGYTF
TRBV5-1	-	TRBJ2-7	CASSLVWGLATEQYF
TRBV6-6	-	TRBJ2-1	CASSYDPGGGNEQFF
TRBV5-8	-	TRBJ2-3	CASSLELDTQYF
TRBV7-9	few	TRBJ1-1	CASSQPRVTEAFF
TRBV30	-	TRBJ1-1	CAWSVLRGRSTEAFF
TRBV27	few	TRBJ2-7	CASSREYGAPTGPYEQYF
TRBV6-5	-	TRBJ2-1	CASSSQGSPFF
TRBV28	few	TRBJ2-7	CASSWGVLPYEQYF
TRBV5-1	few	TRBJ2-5	CASSLEGARETQYF
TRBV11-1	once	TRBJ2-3	CASSLGAGLYTDTQYF
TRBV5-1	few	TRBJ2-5	CASSLSQSFPETQYF
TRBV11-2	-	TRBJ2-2	CASSLDADTGELFF